This T cell receptor (beta chain) was sequenced for a study of T cells in Graves' hyperthyroidism and ophthalmopathy. Overall study results and limits: Patients with ophthalmopathy were separated from those with stable hyperthyroidism by a 13 V-J model. Ophthalmopathy got predicted by the model a median around six months before its onset.

Trimming shortened V by 5 bases and J by 3 bases, and 14 bases separated the two germline ends. Germline V lookup: CDR1 SGHAT, CDR2 FQNNGV. The CDR3 sequence is 15 residues long. In the case of this clonotype: Its antigen is unknown.

Hyperthyroidism patients were newly diagnosed, had disease duration under 2 months, and were aged 18 to 65 years. Extraction of PBMCs used roughly 9.6 ml of fresh peripheral blood. Using RNA transcripts as the source, TCR beta CDR3 regions were amplified. The study used the HTBI primer set for a first-round RT-PCR of the TCR CDR3. TCRdb reprocessed the multiplex PCR reads with MiXCR, giving one entry per CDR3 protein. Among about 200,000 distinct CDR3 sequences, about a sixth were seen once, and the ten largest hold roughly 50%. The V gene is TRBV11-2, the J gene TRBJ2-1, with a weak D call TRBD1 (5 bases). The sample consisted of blood. This TCR was recovered from a woman aged 45-65 years with Graves' hyperthyroidism. This CDR3 is CASSARRQNYNEQFF. DNA for the CDR3: TGTGCCAGCAGCGCGAGGAGACAGAACTACAATGAGCAGTTCTTC.